The source of this T cell receptor (beta chain) is a study of T cells expressing NK-cell markers. The wider study: In the group of eight sequenced donors, seven were HCMV-seropositive and one was seronegative.

TCRdb reprocessed the 5' RACE reads and keeps a single row for each CDR3 protein, giving no DNA. Its table records 200,000 to 300,000 distinct CDR3 sequences. Germline lookup yields CDR1 SGHTA and CDR2 FQGTGA. CDR3 size: 16 residues. The TCR originated in a man aged 18-30 years in good health. The rearrangement links TRBV7-3 to TRBJ2-2; lacking DNA, the TRBD1 call made by TCRdb goes unchecked. Sequenced input: blood T cells: a sorted CD56 or NKG2C T cell subset, CD4+ or CD8+ T cells, or bulk PBMC T cells (not recorded which). CDR3 in amino acids: CASREGGSGSTGELFF.